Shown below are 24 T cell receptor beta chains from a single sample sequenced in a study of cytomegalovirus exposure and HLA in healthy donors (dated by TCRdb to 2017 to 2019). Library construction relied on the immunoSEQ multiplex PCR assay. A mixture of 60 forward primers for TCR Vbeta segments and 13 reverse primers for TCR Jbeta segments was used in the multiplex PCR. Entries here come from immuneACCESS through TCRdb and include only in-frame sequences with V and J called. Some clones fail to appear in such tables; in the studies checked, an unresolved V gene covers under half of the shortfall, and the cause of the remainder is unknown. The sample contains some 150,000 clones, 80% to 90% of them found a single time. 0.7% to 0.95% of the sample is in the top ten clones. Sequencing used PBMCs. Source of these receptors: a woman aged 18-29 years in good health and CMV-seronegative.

The CDR3 is CASTPSLGQTSYEQYF. The CDR3, as DNA: TGTGCCAGCACCCCGTCGCTGGGACAGACATCCTACGAGCAGTACTTC. This chain joins TRBV28 and TRBJ2-7; 7 bases agree with TRBD1. The CDR3 is 16 residues long. Germline V gene sequence: CDR1 MDHEN, CDR2 SYDVKM. V lost 7 bases and J lost 1; bases outside the gene matches: 13.

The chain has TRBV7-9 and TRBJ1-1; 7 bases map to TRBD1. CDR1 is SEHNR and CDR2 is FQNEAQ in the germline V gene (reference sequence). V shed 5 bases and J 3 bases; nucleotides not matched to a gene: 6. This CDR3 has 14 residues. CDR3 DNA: TGTGCCAGCAGCCAGACAGGGCCGGACACTGAAGCTTTCTTT. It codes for CASSQTGPDTEAFF.

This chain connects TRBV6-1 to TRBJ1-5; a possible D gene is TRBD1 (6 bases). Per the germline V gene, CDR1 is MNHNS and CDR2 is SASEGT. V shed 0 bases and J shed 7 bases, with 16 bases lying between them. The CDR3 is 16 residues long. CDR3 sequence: CASSEARWGQWQPQHF. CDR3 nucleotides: TGTGCCAGCAGTGAAGCGCGGTGGGGGCAGTGGCAGCCCCAGCATTTT.

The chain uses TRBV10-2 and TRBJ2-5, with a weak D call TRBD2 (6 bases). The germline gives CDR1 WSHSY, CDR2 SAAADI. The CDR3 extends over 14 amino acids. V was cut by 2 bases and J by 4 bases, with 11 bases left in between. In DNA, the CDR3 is TGCGCCAGCAGTGAGACGGGAGAACGAGAGACCCAGTACTTC. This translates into CASSETGERETQYF.

CDR3 amino acids: CASSQSGTGEAFF. CDR3 in DNA: TGTGCCAGCTCACAATCCGGGACAGGGGAAGCTTTCTTT. This chain uses TRBV18 with TRBJ1-1, with TRBD1 matching over 9 bases. Unmatched junction bases numbered 5, after V lost 4 bases and J lost 8 bases. Looked up from germline, CDR1 is KGHSH and CDR2 is LQKENI. CDR3 size: 13 residues.

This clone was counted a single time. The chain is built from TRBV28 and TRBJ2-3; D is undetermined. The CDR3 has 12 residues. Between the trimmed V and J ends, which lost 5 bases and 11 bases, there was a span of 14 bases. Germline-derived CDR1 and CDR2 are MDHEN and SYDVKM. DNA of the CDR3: TGTGCCAGCAGTCTCCTAGGTCTGGGGCAGTATTTT. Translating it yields CASSLLGLGQYF. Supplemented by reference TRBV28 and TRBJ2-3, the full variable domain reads DVKVTQSSRYLVKRTGEKVFLECVQDMDHENMFWYRQDPGLGLRLIYFSYDVKMKEKGDIPEGYSVSREKKERFSLILESASTNQTSMYLCASSLLGLGQYFGPGTRLTVL.

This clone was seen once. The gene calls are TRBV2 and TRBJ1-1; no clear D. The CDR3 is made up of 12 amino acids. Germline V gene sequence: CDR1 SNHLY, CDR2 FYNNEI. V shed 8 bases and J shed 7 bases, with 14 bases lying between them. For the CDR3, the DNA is TGTGCCAGCGAAGAACGGAGTCATGAAGCTTTCTTT. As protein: CASEERSHEAFF.

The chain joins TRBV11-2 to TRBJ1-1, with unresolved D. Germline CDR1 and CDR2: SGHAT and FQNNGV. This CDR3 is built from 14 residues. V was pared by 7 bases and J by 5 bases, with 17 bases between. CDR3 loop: CASKVHGVSTEAFF. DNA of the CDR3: TGTGCCAGCAAGGTACACGGGGTATCGACTGAAGCTTTCTTT.

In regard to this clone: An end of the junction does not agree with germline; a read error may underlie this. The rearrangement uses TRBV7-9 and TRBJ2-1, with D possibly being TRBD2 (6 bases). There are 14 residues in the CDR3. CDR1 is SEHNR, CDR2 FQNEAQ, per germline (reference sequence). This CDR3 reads CSSTPGGSYNEQFF. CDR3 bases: TGTTCCAGCACCCCCGGGGGCTCCTACAATGAGCAGTTCTTC.

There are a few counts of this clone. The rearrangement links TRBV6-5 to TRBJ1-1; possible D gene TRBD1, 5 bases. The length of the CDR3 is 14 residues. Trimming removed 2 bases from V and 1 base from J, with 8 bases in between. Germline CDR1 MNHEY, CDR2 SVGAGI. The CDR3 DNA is TGTGCCAGCAGTTACAGGGGTACGAACACTGAAGCTTTCTTT. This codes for CASSYRGTNTEAFF.

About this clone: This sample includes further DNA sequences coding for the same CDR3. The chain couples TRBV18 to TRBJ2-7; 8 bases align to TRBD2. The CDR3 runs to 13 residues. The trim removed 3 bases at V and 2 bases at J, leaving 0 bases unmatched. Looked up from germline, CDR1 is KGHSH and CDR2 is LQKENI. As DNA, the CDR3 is TGTGCCAGCTCACCGGGACTAGCCTACGAGCAGTACTTC. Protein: CASSPGLAYEQYF.

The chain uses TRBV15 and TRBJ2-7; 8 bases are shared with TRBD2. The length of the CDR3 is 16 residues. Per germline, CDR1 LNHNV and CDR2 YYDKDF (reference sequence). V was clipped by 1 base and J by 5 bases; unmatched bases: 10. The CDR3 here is CATSRVGTGTRDEQYF. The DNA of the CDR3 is TGTGCCACCAGCAGAGTTGGGACTGGGACTAGGGACGAGCAGTACTTC. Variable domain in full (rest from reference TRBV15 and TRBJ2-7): DAMVIQNPRYQVTQFGKPVTLSCSQTLNHNVMYWYQQKSSQAPKLLFHYYDKDFNNEADTPDNFQSRRPNTSFCFLDIRSPGLGDTAMYLCATSRVGTGTRDEQYFGPGTRLTVT.

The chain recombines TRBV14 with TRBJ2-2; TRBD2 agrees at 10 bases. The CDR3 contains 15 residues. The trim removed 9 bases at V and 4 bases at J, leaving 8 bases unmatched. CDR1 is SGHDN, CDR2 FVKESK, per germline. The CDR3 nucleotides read TGTGCCAGTTCGCTAGCGGGAGCGGGCACCGGGGAGCTGTTTTTT. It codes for CASSLAGAGTGELFF.

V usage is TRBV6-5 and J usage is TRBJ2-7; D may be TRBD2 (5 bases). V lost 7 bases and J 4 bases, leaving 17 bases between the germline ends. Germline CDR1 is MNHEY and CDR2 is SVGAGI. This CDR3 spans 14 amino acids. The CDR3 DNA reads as TGTGCCAGCAATAGGGAGTACAGAGCATACGAGCAGTACTTC. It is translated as CASNREYRAYEQYF.

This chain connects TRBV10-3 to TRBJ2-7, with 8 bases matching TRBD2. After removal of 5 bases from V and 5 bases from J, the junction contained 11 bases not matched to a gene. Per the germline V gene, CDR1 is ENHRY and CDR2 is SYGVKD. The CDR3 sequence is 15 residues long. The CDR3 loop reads CAISSESGRGNEQYF. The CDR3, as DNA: TGTGCCATCAGTTCTGAGAGCGGGAGAGGCAACGAGCAGTACTTC.

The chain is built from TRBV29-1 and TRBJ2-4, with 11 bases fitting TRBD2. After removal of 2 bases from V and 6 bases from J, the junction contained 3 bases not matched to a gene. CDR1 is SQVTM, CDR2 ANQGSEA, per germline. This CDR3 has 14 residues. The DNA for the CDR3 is TGCAGCGTTGAACTAGCGGGAGGCAGAAACATTCAGTACTTC. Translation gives CSVELAGGRNIQYF.

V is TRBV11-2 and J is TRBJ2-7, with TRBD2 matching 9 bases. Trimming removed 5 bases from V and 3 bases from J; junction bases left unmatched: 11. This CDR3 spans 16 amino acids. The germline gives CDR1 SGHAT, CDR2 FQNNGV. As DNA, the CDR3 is TGTGCCAGCAGCCCCTGGCTAGCGGGGAATAGCTACGAGCAGTACTTC. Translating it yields CASSPWLAGNSYEQYF.

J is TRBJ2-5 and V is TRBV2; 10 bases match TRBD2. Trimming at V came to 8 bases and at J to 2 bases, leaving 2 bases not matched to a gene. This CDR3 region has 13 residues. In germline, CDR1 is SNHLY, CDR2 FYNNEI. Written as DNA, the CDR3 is TGTGCCAGCGGACTAGCGGTACAAGAGACCCAGTACTTC. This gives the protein CASGLAVQETQYF.

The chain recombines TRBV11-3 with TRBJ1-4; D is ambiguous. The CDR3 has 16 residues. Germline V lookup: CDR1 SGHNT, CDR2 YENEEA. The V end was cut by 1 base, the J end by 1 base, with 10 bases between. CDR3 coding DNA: TGTGCCAGCAGCTTAGGGGCTCGGGGAACTAATGAAAAACTGTTTTTT. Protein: CASSLGARGTNEKLFF.

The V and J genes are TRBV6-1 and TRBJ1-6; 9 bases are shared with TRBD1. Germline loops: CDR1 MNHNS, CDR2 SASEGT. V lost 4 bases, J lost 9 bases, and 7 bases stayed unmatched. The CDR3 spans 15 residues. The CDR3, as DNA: TGTGCCAGCAGTGCCGAGGGACAGGGTGGTTCACCCCTCCACTTT. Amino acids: CASSAEGQGGSPLHF.

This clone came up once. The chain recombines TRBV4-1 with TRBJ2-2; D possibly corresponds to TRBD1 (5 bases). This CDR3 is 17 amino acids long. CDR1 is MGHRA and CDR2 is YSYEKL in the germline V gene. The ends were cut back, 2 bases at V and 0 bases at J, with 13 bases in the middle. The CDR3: CASSQLRGLSNTGELFF. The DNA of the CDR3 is TGCGCCAGCAGCCAATTAAGGGGATTGTCGAACACCGGGGAGCTGTTTTTT.

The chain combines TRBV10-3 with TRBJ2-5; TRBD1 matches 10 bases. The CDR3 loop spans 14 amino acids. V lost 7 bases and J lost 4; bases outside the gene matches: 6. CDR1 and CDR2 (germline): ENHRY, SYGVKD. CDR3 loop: CAIKPGQGTETQYF. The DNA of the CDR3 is TGTGCCATCAAGCCGGGACAGGGGACAGAGACCCAGTACTTC.

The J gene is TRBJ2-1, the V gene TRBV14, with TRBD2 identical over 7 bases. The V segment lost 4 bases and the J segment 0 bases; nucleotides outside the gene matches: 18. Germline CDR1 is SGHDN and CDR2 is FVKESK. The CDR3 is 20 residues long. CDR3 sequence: CASSPSGRVASYSSYNEQFF. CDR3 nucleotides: TGTGCCAGCAGCCCCTCTGGGAGGGTTGCTAGCTACAGCTCCTACAATGAGCAGTTCTTC. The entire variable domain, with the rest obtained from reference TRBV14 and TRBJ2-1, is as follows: EAGVTQFPSHSVIEKGQTVTLRCDPISGHDNLYWYRRVMGKEIKFLLHFVKESKQDESGMPNNRFLAERTGGTYSTLKVQPAELEDSGVYFCASSPSGRVASYSSYNEQFFGPGTRLTVL.

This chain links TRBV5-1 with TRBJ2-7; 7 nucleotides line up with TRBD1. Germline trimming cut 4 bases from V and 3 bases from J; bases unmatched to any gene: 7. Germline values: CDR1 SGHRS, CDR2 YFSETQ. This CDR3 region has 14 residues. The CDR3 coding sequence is TGCGCCAGCAGCACAGGGGACAGAAACTACGAGCAGTACTTC. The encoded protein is CASSTGDRNYEQYF.